This TCR beta chain was captured in a study of blood T cell repertoires in COVID-19. Study information: Specimens from acute and convalescent COVID-19 originated in the United States, Italy and Spain.

Assay used: immunoSEQ multiplex PCR; TCRdb lists only in-frame clones, some missing. The sample consists of 120,000 to 150,000 clones, around 88% of them appearing once. The CDR3 contains 15 residues. CDR1 is LNHDA and CDR2 is SQIVND in the germline V gene (reference sequence). V dropped 3 bases and J dropped 0 bases, with 9 bases sitting between them. Sequences were obtained from peripheral blood. This TCR was sampled from a human donor in a cohort sampled during active COVID-19. V usage is TRBV19 and J usage is TRBJ1-3, with D possibly TRBD1 on 5 matching bases. As DNA, the CDR3 is TGTGCCAGTAGTATCACAGGAGTCTCTGGAAACACCATATATTTT. It specifies CASSITGVSGNTIYF.